These 11 T cell receptor beta chains were sequenced from one sample in a study of T-cell reconstitution after alpha-beta-depleted transplantation in children. Molecular barcoding with unique molecular identifiers was used for the TCRbeta library. In TCRdb, the PCR reads were re-called with MiXCR into one record per CDR3 protein. The sample lists 120,000 to 150,000 distinct CDR3 sequences, around 9% seen once, with 15% to 20% in the top ten. Sequenced material: PBMCs, mostly from graft donor cells, taken 180 days after TCRalphabeta/CD19-depleted stem cell transplant. Receptors were obtained from a female patient aged 2-10 years who had a stem cell transplant for congenital amegakaryocytic thrombocytopenia, so the T cells may come from the graft donor.

This clonotype was found many times. This chain uses TRBV5-1 with TRBJ2-1; 10 bases map to TRBD1. The CDR3 is made up of 15 amino acids. J was trimmed by 2 bases and V by 5 bases; bases with no gene match: 4. Germline CDR1 SGHRS, CDR2 YFSETQ. CDR3 DNA sequence: TGCGCCAGCAGTAGGACAGGGGGAGCCTACAATGAGCAGTTCTTC. Translated: CASSRTGGAYNEQFF.

This clonotype was seen repeatedly, ten times or more. The genes are TRBV18 and TRBJ2-5, with a possible D match to TRBD1 (5 bases). The CDR3 sequence is 17 residues long. Germline V gene lookup returns CDR1 KGHSH and CDR2 LQKENI. V dropped 1 base and J dropped 1 base, with 16 bases sitting between them. The CDR3 loop reads CASSPRLAREVQETQYF. CDR3 nucleotide sequence: TGTGCCAGCTCACCACGCCTCGCCAGGGAAGTCCAAGAGACCCAGTACTTC.

The sample holds many counts of this clonotype. The chain employs TRBV18 and TRBJ1-1; D call uncertain. V lost 3 bases to trimming and J lost 4 bases, with 9 bases between them. The CDR3 length is 13 residues. The germline gives CDR1 KGHSH, CDR2 LQKENI. This CDR3 reads CASSPVTPTEAFF. The CDR3 coding sequence is TGTGCCAGCTCACCCGTAACCCCCACTGAAGCTTTCTTT.

This clonotype was observed a few times. The genes are TRBV10-3 and TRBJ2-5, with D unclear. V was clipped by 5 bases and J by 3 bases, with 10 bases between them. CDR3 size: 13 residues. Germline V gene data show CDR1 as ENHRY and CDR2 as SYGVKD. CDR3 DNA sequence: TGTGCCATCAGTCATCCAGTTGAAGAGACCCAGTACTTC. It yields the protein CAISHPVEETQYF.

The J gene is TRBJ2-1, the V gene TRBV12-3 or TRBV12-4; D call uncertain. Trimming took off 7 bases at V and 8 bases at J, with 9 bases between the two ends. The CDR3 is made up of 11 amino acids. The CDR3 here is CASNLGHEQFF. The CDR3 DNA follows: TGTGCCAGCAACTTGGGCCATGAGCAGTTCTTC.

This clonotype was recorded at least ten times. The rearrangement joins TRBV7-2 to TRBJ2-1; D not certain. The CDR3 runs 14 residues. Trimming removed 1 base from V and 3 bases from J, with 7 bases in between. Germline values: CDR1 SGHTA, CDR2 FQGNSA. The CDR3 spells CASSLDVYYNEQFF. In DNA form, the CDR3 reads TGTGCCAGCAGCTTAGACGTATACTACAATGAGCAGTTCTTC. Filled out from reference TRBV7-2 and TRBJ2-1, the complete variable domain reads GAGVSQSPSNKVTEKGKDVELRCDPISGHTALYWYRQSLGQGLEFLIYFQGNSAPDKSGLPSDRFSAERTGGSVSTLTIQRTQQEDSAVYLCASSLDVYYNEQFFGPGTRLTVL.

The V gene is TRBV29-1, the J gene TRBJ2-3, with TRBD1 matching 10 bases. The CDR3 consists of 17 residues. V was clipped by 8 bases and J by 3 bases; unmatched bases: 17. Germline values: CDR1 SQVTM, CDR2 ANQGSEA. The CDR3 nucleotides are TGCAGCTTTGCGGGGGACAGGGGTCGTACGGGTACAGATACGCAGTATTTT. This gives the protein CSFAGDRGRTGTDTQYF.

The chain joins TRBV10-3 to TRBJ2-7, with 9 bases matching TRBD2. The germline CDR1 and CDR2 sequences are ENHRY and SYGVKD. This CDR3 comprises 17 residues. V was pared by 8 bases and J by 2 bases, with 16 bases of the junction left unmatched. This CDR3 reads CAIQTGPSSGVTYEQYF. The DNA for the CDR3 is TGTGCCATCCAAACTGGGCCATCTAGCGGGGTTACCTACGAGCAGTACTTC.

Turning to this clonotype: The junction differs from germline at one of its ends, possibly a read error. The chain links TRBV2 to TRBJ2-5, with D possibly being TRBD1 (5 bases). The CDR3 covers 18 residues. The germline gives CDR1 SNHLY, CDR2 FYNNEI. This chain's CDR3 is CACSPISSRWGRRETQYF. For the CDR3, the DNA is TGTGCCTGCAGTCCTATCAGTTCCCGTTGGGGCCGCCGCGAGACCCAGTACTTC.

This clonotype was counted at least ten times. The chain employs TRBV5-1 and TRBJ2-3; D perhaps matches TRBD1 (5 bases). CDR1 is SGHRS, CDR2 YFSETQ, per germline. V gave up 4 bases and J gave up 5 bases, with 20 bases separating them. This CDR3 contains 16 residues. The CDR3 protein is CASSLSGRHRVDTQYF. CDR3 nucleotide sequence: TGCGCCAGCAGCCTGTCAGGGCGCCATCGGGTAGATACGCAGTATTTT.

This clonotype was counted at least ten times. The chain joins TRBV20-1 to TRBJ1-5, with 8 bases aligning to TRBD1. The germline gives CDR1 DFQATT, CDR2 SNEGSKA (reference sequence). The CDR3 is 16 residues long. V was clipped by 2 bases and J by 0 bases; unmatched bases: 6. The CDR3 loop is CSARNRTGYSNQPQHF. The DNA for the CDR3 is TGCAGTGCTAGAAACCGGACAGGGTATAGCAATCAGCCCCAGCATTTT.